This TCR beta chain was captured in a study of cytomegalovirus exposure and HLA in healthy donors. Looking at the study overall: HLA-typed donors contributed approximately 92 million unique TCRs, which were held in an early data release. General study results and limits: Earlier analysis looked at TCR beta V segments, and most were productive about 90% or about 30% of the time. By HLA locus, TCR association rates varied in a later analysis, with DRB1 showing the most and HLA-C the fewest.

PCR was performed using 60 Vbeta and 13 Jbeta primers. Using immunoSEQ multiplex PCR, the repertoire was profiled, and TCRdb retains in-frame clones only, with some absent. In the table there are tens of thousands of clones, 65% to 85% of which are singletons. Of note for this clone: Its target is unknown.

The CDR3 totals 17 residues. Germline V lookup: CDR1 ENHRY, CDR2 SYGVKD. Trimming removed 0 bases at V and 0 bases at J, with 11 bases between. The source of this sequence is a man younger than 40 in good health and CMV-seronegative. V and J are TRBV10-3 and TRBJ1-4; no clear D. Source material: PBMCs. The CDR3 nucleotides read TGTGCCATCAGTGAGTCGATTCCGGGGACAACTAATGAAAAACTGTTTTTT. Its protein is CAISESIPGTTNEKLFF.